Below, 18 T cell receptor beta chains from the same sample are listed, as sequenced in a study of shared clonotypes between healthy human individuals. Measured with immunoSEQ multiplex PCR; TCRdb has only the in-frame clones, and not every one. The table records just over 2,000,000 clones, about 95% of them present only once. Specimen: naive CD4+ T cells sorted from blood. Subset noted: CD45RA+ positively selected. Receptor source: a man between 18 and 29 years old in good health.

The chain combines TRBV5-1 with TRBJ1-6; D unclear. V lost 0 bases and J lost 7, with 8 bases in between. In germline, CDR1 is SGHRS, CDR2 YFSETQ. The CDR3 is 14 residues long. The CDR3 coding sequence is TGCGCCAGCAGCTTGGAACAGTCGAATTCACCCCTCCACTTT. It codes for CASSLEQSNSPLHF.

This clone was seen only a few times. This chain uses TRBV11-2 with TRBJ1-5, with TRBD1 identical over 9 bases. In germline, CDR1 is SGHAT, CDR2 FQNNGV. The ends lost 2 bases at V and 3 bases at J; junction bases unmatched: 8. The CDR3 contains 17 residues. The CDR3 reads CASSLFGQGSTNQPQHF. CDR3 DNA: TGTGCCAGCAGCTTATTCGGACAGGGGTCTACCAATCAGCCCCAGCATTTT.

This clone was seen just once. The rearrangement uses TRBV2 and TRBJ1-5; D is possibly TRBD1 (6 bases). The V end lost 6 bases, the J end lost 7 bases, and 16 bases lay between the germline ends. Germline assignment: CDR1 SNHLY and CDR2 FYNNEI. The CDR3 contains 14 residues. The CDR3 DNA follows: TGTGCCAGCAGAGACCGGGACATTTCCCAGCCCCAGCATTTT. Residues: CASRDRDISQPQHF. Drawing the rest from reference TRBV2 and TRBJ1-5, the complete variable domain is EPEVTQTPSHQVTQMGQEVILRCVPISNHLYFYWYRQILGQKVEFLVSFYNNEISEKSEIFDDQFSVERPDGSNFTLKIRSTKLEDSAMYFCASRDRDISQPQHFGDGTRLSIL.

The CDR3 here is CASSLGGLTEAFF. CDR3 in DNA: TGTGCCAGCAGTTTGGGGGGTCTAACTGAAGCTTTCTTT. The chain uses TRBV28 and TRBJ1-1; a possible D gene is TRBD1 (5 bases). V lost 3 bases, J lost 5 bases, and 10 bases lay in between. The germline gives CDR1 MDHEN, CDR2 SYDVKM. The CDR3 spans 13 residues. Combining the CDR3 with reference TRBV28 and TRBJ1-1 gives the whole variable domain DVKVTQSSRYLVKRTGEKVFLECVQDMDHENMFWYRQDPGLGLRLIYFSYDVKMKEKGDIPEGYSVSREKKERFSLILESASTNQTSMYLCASSLGGLTEAFFGQGTRLTVV.

This clone has a count of ten or more. This chain connects TRBV27 to TRBJ1-1; D remains unclear. V lost 2 bases and J 8 bases, leaving 6 bases between the germline ends. This CDR3 comprises 11 residues. In germline, CDR1 is MNHEY, CDR2 SMNVEV (reference sequence). CDR3 sequence: CASSLGGEAFF. The DNA for the CDR3 is TGTGCCAGCAGTTTAGGAGGGGAAGCTTTCTTT.

Regarding this clone: At the DNA level, this CDR3 is encoded by other sequences in the same sample as well. The chain couples TRBV5-1 to TRBJ2-2, with D possibly being TRBD1 or TRBD2 (5 bases each). V gave up 7 bases and J gave up 0 bases, with 7 bases separating them. CDR1 is SGHRS, CDR2 YFSETQ, per germline. This CDR3 comprises 13 residues. The CDR3 DNA reads TGCGCCAGCGGGACGCCGAACACCGGGGAGCTGTTTTTT. Translation gives CASGTPNTGELFF.

This clone has a single count. This chain connects TRBV28 to TRBJ1-4; tentative D call: TRBD1 (6 bases). V was shortened by 3 bases and J by 10 bases, with 15 bases between the two germline ends. The CDR3 has 14 amino acids. Germline V gene sequence: CDR1 MDHEN, CDR2 SYDVKM. CDR3 DNA: TGTGCCAGCAGTTTTGACAGGATAGGGGGAAAACTGTTTTTT. Amino acid sequence: CASSFDRIGGKLFF.

This clone was seen once. The CDR3 nucleotides are TGTGCCAGCAGTCCGGGACAGGGGGTAACCTACGAGCAGTACTTC. Translating gives CASSPGQGVTYEQYF. The chain joins TRBV6-6 to TRBJ2-7; 11 bases are shared with TRBD1. The CDR3 runs to 15 residues. Germline V gene lookup returns CDR1 MNHNY and CDR2 SVGAGI (reference sequence). After removal of 5 bases from V and 2 bases from J, the junction contained 5 bases not matched to a gene.

Comment on this clone: Other DNA sequences within the sample encode an identical CDR3. The chain is built from TRBV30 and TRBJ1-5; D is undetermined. CDR1 GTSNPN and CDR2 SVGIG come from the germline V gene (reference sequence). V lost 1 base, J lost 3 bases, and 7 bases lay in between. This CDR3 is 13 amino acids long. CDR3 region: CAWSERINQPQHF. Here the CDR3 DNA reads TGTGCCTGGAGTGAACGAATCAATCAGCCCCAGCATTTT.

V usage is TRBV7-2 and J usage is TRBJ2-7, with TRBD2 as a possible D gene (6 bases). The germline V and J ends were trimmed by 5 bases and 1 base, with 15 bases remaining between them. CDR3 length: 15 residues. The germline V gene has CDR1 SGHTA and CDR2 FQGNSA. CDR3 DNA: TGTGCCAGCAGCACGACCGGGACTGTTTCCTACGAGCAGTACTTC. Amino acids: CASSTTGTVSYEQYF.

The chain employs TRBV5-5 and TRBJ2-2; 16 bases are a match to TRBD2. With 7 bases clipped from V and 0 bases from J, the junction kept 0 bases outside the gene matches. This CDR3 has 16 amino acids. Germline loops: CDR1 SGHKS, CDR2 YYEKEE (reference sequence). DNA for the CDR3: TGTGCCAGCGGGACTAGCGGGAGGGCGAACACCGGGGAGCTGTTTTTT. Its translation: CASGTSGRANTGELFF.

The chain has TRBV10-3 and TRBJ1-2; 8 bases map to TRBD1. CDR1 and CDR2 (germline): ENHRY, SYGVKD. V trimming: 0 bases; J trimming: 3 bases; junction bases outside the gene matches: 0. The CDR3 extends over 14 amino acids. In DNA, the CDR3 is TGTGCCATCAGTGAGTCGACAGGGGACTATGGCTACACCTTC. Protein sequence: CAISESTGDYGYTF.

In DNA, the CDR3 is TGTGCCAGCAGCAGGGGACAGGGGTCCTACAATGAGCAGTTCTTC. Translating it yields CASSRGQGSYNEQFF. This chain links TRBV5-6 with TRBJ2-1; 10 positions agree with TRBD1. Germline trimming cut 4 bases from V and 1 base from J; bases unmatched to any gene: 2. Looked up from germline, CDR1 is SGHDT and CDR2 is YYEEEE. The CDR3 consists of 15 residues.

This chain uses TRBV4-2 with TRBJ1-4, with D perhaps matching TRBD1 (6 bases). CDR3 length: 16 amino acids. V dropped 0 bases and J dropped 10 bases, with 18 bases sitting between them. Germline CDR1 is LGHNA and CDR2 is YNFKEQ. The DNA for the CDR3 is TGTGCCAGCAGCCAAGACGTAGCAGGACAGCCCGTAAAACTGTTTTTT. Amino acids: CASSQDVAGQPVKLFF.

The rearrangement uses TRBV2 and TRBJ2-2; D possibly matches TRBD1 or TRBD2 (5 bases each). V lost 7 bases, J lost 6 bases, and 12 bases lay in between. Germline-derived CDR1 and CDR2 are SNHLY and FYNNEI. CDR3 length: 13 amino acids. As DNA, the CDR3 is TGTGCCAGCACAGGACTCAGGGCCGGGGAGCTGTTTTTT. This encodes CASTGLRAGELFF. Full variable domain (outside the CDR3, taken from reference TRBV2 and TRBJ2-2): EPEVTQTPSHQVTQMGQEVILRCVPISNHLYFYWYRQILGQKVEFLVSFYNNEISEKSEIFDDQFSVERPDGSNFTLKIRSTKLEDSAMYFCASTGLRAGELFFGEGSRLTVL.

The chain joins TRBV28 to TRBJ1-5, with D unclear. Germline CDR1 is MDHEN and CDR2 is SYDVKM. CDR3 size: 13 residues. V lost 6 bases to trimming and J lost 6 bases, with 12 bases between them. Here the CDR3 reads CASSRPLGQPQHF. The CDR3 region has the DNA TGTGCCAGCAGCCGACCCCTGGGTCAGCCCCAGCATTTT.

As concerns this clone: The sample contains more than one DNA sequence encoding this CDR3. The chain recombines TRBV11-3 with TRBJ2-3, with D unresolved. Trimming left V 5 bases short and J 0 bases short, with 9 bases between. The CDR3 contains 14 residues. Per the germline V gene, CDR1 is SGHNT and CDR2 is YENEEA. CDR3 residues: CASSPDRSTDTQYF. The CDR3 coding sequence is TGTGCCAGCAGCCCAGACCGTAGCACAGATACGCAGTATTTT.

CDR3 residues: CASSPVAGANVLTF. The CDR3 DNA reads TGCGCCAGCAGCCCGGTAGCTGGGGCCAACGTCCTGACTTTC. The gene calls are TRBV5-1 and TRBJ2-6; unclear D gene. The CDR3 totals 14 residues. The germline V gene has CDR1 SGHRS and CDR2 YFSETQ. V gave up 4 bases and J gave up 2 bases, with 7 bases separating them.